Below, 13 T cell receptor beta chains from the same sample are listed, as sequenced in a study of blood T cells in healthy people across ages. Then a second PCR, running about 6 to 11 cycles, was carried out with a sample-barcoded 5' primer and a J-beta primer mix. Each CDR3 protein gets one entry after TCRdb re-called the 5' RACE reads with MiXCR. The sample shows 700,000 to 900,000 distinct CDR3 sequences, around half of them seen only once. Input material: blood. Receptors originate from a man older than 75 in good health.

This clonotype has a handful of counts. V gene TRBV5-1 combines with J gene TRBJ2-6; 12 bases map to TRBD1. Germline values: CDR1 SGHRS, CDR2 YFSETQ. The trim removed 2 bases at V and 1 base at J, leaving 4 bases unmatched. The CDR3 totals 18 residues. CDR3 nucleotide sequence: TGCGCCAGCAGCTTCCGGGACAGGGGGCCGTCTGGGGCCAACGTCCTGACTTTC. Translating it yields CASSFRDRGPSGANVLTF.

The gene calls are TRBV4-1 and TRBJ2-3, with 8 bases fitting TRBD2. The ends lost 1 base at V and 1 base at J; junction bases unmatched: 7. The CDR3 runs to 17 residues. CDR1 and CDR2 (germline): MGHRA, YSYEKL. CDR3: CASSQGVETSGTDTQYF. The CDR3 DNA is TGCGCCAGCAGCCAAGGGGTAGAGACTAGCGGCACAGATACGCAGTATTTT.

The chain carries TRBV2 and TRBJ2-5, with TRBD1 identical over 7 bases. The CDR3 is 15 residues long. Losses at the gene ends were 6 bases for V and 4 bases for J; bases not matched to a gene: 11. The germline V gene encodes CDR1 SNHLY and CDR2 FYNNEI. CDR3 in amino acids: CASRMTGSVTETQYF. CDR3 bases: TGTGCCAGCAGAATGACAGGGTCCGTAACAGAGACCCAGTACTTC.

This clonotype has just a few counts. This rearrangement joins TRBV29-1 to TRBJ2-3; 7 bases fit TRBD1. Unmatched junction bases numbered 10, after V lost 5 bases and J lost 5 bases. Germline CDR1 and CDR2: SQVTM and ANQGSEA. The CDR3 spans 14 residues. The CDR3 region has the DNA TGCAGCGTTATTGGCAGGTCAGGGGGAGATACGCAGTATTTT. Translated, it gives CSVIGRSGGDTQYF.

This chain joins TRBV4-1 and TRBJ2-5, with D perhaps matching TRBD1 or TRBD2 (5 bases each). The J call may be mistaken, given a closer DNA end match to TRBJ2-7. The CDR3 covers 15 residues. CDR1 and CDR2 from the germline V gene are MGHRA and YSYEKL. CDR3 coding DNA: TGCGCCAGCCGGGGCCTTCTAGGGGCCCCCTACGAGCAGTACTTC. It translates to CASRGLLGAPYEQYF.

The chain is built from TRBV20-1 and TRBJ2-7; 8 nucleotides align to TRBD2. Germline CDR1 is DFQATT and CDR2 is SNEGSKA (reference sequence). V was clipped by 8 bases and J by 3 bases; unmatched bases: 9. There are 13 residues in the CDR3. The CDR3 is CSSEKRESYEQYF. CDR3 coding DNA: TGCAGTTCTGAGAAGCGGGAGAGCTACGAGCAGTACTTC.

To note about this clonotype: This may be a read error: a much more frequent sequence differs by one nucleotide. The chain links TRBV28 to TRBJ2-7, with D perhaps being TRBD1 or TRBD2 (7 bases each). Looked up from germline, CDR1 is MDHEN and CDR2 is SYDVKM. The CDR3 runs to 16 residues. The germline V and J ends were trimmed by 5 bases and 7 bases, with 24 bases remaining between them. Here the CDR3 reads CASSATTGREHNEQYF. In DNA form, the CDR3 reads TGTGCCAGCAGTGCGACGACAGGGAGGGAGCACAATGAGCAGTACTTC.

This clonotype was found a few times. The rearrangement links TRBV9 to TRBJ1-2; D might be TRBD1 (6 bases). This CDR3 is built from 17 residues. Per the germline V gene, CDR1 is SGDLS and CDR2 is YYNGEE. The V gene lost 3 bases and the J gene lost 3 bases, with 21 bases spanning the gap. The CDR3 reads CASSDPTMGGRHYGYTF. CDR3 bases: TGTGCCAGCAGCGACCCGACCATGGGGGGCCGACACTATGGCTACACCTTC.

This clonotype was seen just once. The chain joins TRBV13 to TRBJ2-7; 7 bases fit TRBD1. The CDR3 is made up of 14 amino acids. CDR1 PRHDT and CDR2 FYEKMQ come from the germline V gene (reference sequence). The V segment lost 0 bases and the J segment 7 bases; nucleotides outside the gene matches: 6. The CDR3: CASSLGDRTREQYF. The CDR3 nucleotides read TGTGCCAGCAGCTTAGGGGACAGGACGCGGGAGCAGTACTTC.

J is TRBJ2-1 and V is TRBV10-2; D uncertain. The germline V and J ends were trimmed by 8 bases and 10 bases, with 12 bases remaining between them. The germline V gene encodes CDR1 WSHSY and CDR2 SAAADI. The CDR3 is 11 residues long. CDR3 in amino acids: CASARLAEQFF. The CDR3 DNA sequence: TGCGCCAGCGCCAGACTGGCGGAGCAGTTCTTC.

V usage is TRBV14 and J usage is TRBJ2-5; the match to TRBD2 covers 8 bases. The J call may be in error: the DNA end matches TRBJ2-7 better. The CDR3 has 16 residues. Germline V gene sequence: CDR1 SGHDN, CDR2 FVKESK. CDR3 nucleotide sequence: TGTGCCAGCAGCCACCGTAGCGGGACTGGTGGTTACGAGCAGTACTTC. Protein product: CASSHRSGTGGYEQYF.

V gene TRBV6-2 or TRBV6-3 combines with J gene TRBJ2-1, with D maybe TRBD2 (5 bases). This CDR3 spans 16 amino acids. With 5 bases removed from V and 0 bases from J, the gap between germline ends came to 14 bases. The V gene's germline CDR1 is MNHEY and CDR2 SVGEGT. DNA of the CDR3: TGTGCCAGCAGTACCCGGCGGGTAAGCTCCTACAATGAGCAGTTCTTC. Protein: CASSTRRVSSYNEQFF.

The table lists this clonotype with many counts. The genes are TRBV20-1 and TRBJ2-7; D is unclear. Germline V CDR1 and CDR2: DFQATT, SNEGSKA (reference sequence). This CDR3 has 13 amino acids. V was clipped by 5 bases and J by 0 bases, with 11 bases between them. Here the CDR3 reads CSAPRDSSYEQYF. CDR3 bases: TGCAGTGCTCCTCGCGATAGCTCCTACGAGCAGTACTTC.